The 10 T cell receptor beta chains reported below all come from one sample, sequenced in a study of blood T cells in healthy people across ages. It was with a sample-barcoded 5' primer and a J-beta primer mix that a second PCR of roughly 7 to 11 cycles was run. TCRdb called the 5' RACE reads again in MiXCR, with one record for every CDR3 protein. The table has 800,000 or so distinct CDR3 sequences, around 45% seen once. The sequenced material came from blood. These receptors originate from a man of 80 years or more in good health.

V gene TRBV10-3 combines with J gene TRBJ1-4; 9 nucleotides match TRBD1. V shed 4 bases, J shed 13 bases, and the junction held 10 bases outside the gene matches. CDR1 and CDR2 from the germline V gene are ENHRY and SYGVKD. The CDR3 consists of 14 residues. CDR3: CAISGSGTGSGLFF. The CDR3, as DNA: TGTGCCATCAGTGGATCCGGGACAGGGAGCGGACTGTTTTTT.

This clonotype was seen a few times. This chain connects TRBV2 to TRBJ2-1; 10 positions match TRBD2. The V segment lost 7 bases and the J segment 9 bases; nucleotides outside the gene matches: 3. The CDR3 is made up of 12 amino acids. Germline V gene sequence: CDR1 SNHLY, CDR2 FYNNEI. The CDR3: CASKREGSEQFF. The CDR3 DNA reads TGTGCCAGCAAGCGGGAGGGAAGTGAGCAGTTCTTC. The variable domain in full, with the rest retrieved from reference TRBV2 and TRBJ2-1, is EPEVTQTPSHQVTQMGQEVILRCVPISNHLYFYWYRQILGQKVEFLVSFYNNEISEKSEIFDDQFSVERPDGSNFTLKIRSTKLEDSAMYFCASKREGSEQFFGPGTRLTVL.

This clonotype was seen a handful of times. Here the CDR3 DNA reads TGTGCCAGCCAGAGGGGGTCCTACGAGCAGTACTTC. This translates into CASQRGSYEQYF. The rearrangement joins TRBV2 to TRBJ2-5; D possibly corresponds to TRBD1 (6 bases). The DNA end is more similar to TRBJ2-7, so the J call may be wrong. This CDR3 has 12 amino acids. CDR1 is SNHLY and CDR2 is FYNNEI in the germline V gene.

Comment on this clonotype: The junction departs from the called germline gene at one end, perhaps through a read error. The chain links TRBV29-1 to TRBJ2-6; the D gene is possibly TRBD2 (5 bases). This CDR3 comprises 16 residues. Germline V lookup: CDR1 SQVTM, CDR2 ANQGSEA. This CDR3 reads CGVEALAGSGANVLTF. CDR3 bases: TGCGGCGTTGAAGCCCTTGCGGGCTCTGGGGCCAACGTCCTGACTTTC.

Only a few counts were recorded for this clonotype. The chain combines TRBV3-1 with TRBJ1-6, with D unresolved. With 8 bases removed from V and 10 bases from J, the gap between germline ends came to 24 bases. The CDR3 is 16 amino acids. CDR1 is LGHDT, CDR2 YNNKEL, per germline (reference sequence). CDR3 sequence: CASPRIPDVFGSPLHF. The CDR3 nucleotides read TGTGCCAGCCCTAGGATCCCGGACGTCTTTGGGTCACCCCTCCACTTT.

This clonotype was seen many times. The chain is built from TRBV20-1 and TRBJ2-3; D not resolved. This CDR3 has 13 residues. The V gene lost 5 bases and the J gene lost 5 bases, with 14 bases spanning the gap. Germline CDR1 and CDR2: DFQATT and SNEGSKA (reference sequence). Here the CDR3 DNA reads TGCAGTGCTGTTAAAGATTCCGGAGATACGCAGTATTTT. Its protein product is CSAVKDSGDTQYF.

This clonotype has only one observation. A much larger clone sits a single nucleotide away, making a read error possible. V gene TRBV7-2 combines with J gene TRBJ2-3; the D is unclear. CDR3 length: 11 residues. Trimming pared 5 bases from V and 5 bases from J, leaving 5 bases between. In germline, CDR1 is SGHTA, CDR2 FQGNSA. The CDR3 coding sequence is TGTGCCAGCAGCAATAGAGATACGCAGTATTTT. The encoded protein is CASSNRDTQYF.

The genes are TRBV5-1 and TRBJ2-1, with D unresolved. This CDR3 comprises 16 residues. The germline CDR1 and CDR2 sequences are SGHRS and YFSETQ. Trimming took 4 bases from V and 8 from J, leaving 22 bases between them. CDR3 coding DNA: TGCGCCAGCAGCGTATTACCGGGCCCCCCGGCAGATGAGCAGTTCTTC. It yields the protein CASSVLPGPPADEQFF.

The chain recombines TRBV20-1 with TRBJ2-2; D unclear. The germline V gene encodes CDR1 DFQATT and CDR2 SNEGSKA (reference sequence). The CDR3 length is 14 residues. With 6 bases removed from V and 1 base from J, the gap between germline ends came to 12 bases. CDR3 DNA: TGCAGTGCGAGATCTAACGGGAACACCGGGGAGCTGTTTTTT. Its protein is CSARSNGNTGELFF.

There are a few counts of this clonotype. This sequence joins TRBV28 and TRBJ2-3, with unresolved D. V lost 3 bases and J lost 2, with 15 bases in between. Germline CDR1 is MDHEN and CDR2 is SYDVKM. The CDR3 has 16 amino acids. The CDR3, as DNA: TGTGCCAGCAGTTTTCCAGGCCTGTCCTCCACAGATACGCAGTATTTT. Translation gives CASSFPGLSSTDTQYF.